This T cell receptor (beta chain) is drawn from a study of T and B cells in COVID-19 patients. Across the whole study: Of 20 active-infection patients, approximately 12 were critically ill with mechanical ventilation or extracorporeal membrane oxygenation.

Multiplex PCR with BIOMED2 TRB-A/B primer pools amplified TRB rearrangements. TCRdb reanalysed the multiplex PCR reads using MiXCR and keeps one entry per CDR3 protein. The sample includes more than 20,000 distinct CDR3 sequences, less than 35% seen only once; the top ten take under 2%. Blood genomic DNA input for TRB amplification was about 220-500 ng. Study conclusions and caveats: Symptomatic-phase blood samples from mildly ill patients and early samples from severe cases were scarce.

Germline values: CDR1 DFQATT, CDR2 SNEGSKA (reference sequence). This CDR3 spans 15 amino acids. Trimming left V 4 bases short and J 0 bases short, with 13 bases between. Comments on this clonotype: Its antigen is unidentified.

This sequence joins TRBV20-1 and TRBJ1-3, with D perhaps matching TRBD1 (6 bases). The specimen was blood. This clonotype was obtained from a human donor who had recovered from COVID-19. In DNA form, the CDR3 reads TGCAGTGCTAAGGGGGTCGGAGTCTCTGGAAACACCATATATTTT. Protein: CSAKGVGVSGNTIYF.